This TCR beta chain was identified in a study of molecular identifiers for immune sequencing clone quantification. Naive CD8 T cells were picked out by sorting for CD8+CD4-CCR7+CD45RA+. CDR3 length equals 13 residues. V was pared by 6 bases and J by 3 bases, with 12 bases between. Germline V CDR1 and CDR2: DFQATT, SNEGSKA (reference sequence). This clonotype was recorded at least ten times. TCRdb processed the PCR reads anew with MiXCR; each CDR3 protein has one entry. The table includes 40,000 to 45,000 distinct CDR3 sequences, 15% to 20% detected once. The TCR originated in a human donor in good health. Some libraries in this study had Jurkat cell RNA spiked in. The chain couples TRBV20-1 to TRBJ1-5, with a weak D call TRBD1 (5 bases). The material sequenced was naive CD8+ T cells from blood, with Jurkat cell RNA spiked in. Subset defined: FACS-sorted CD8+CD4-CCR7+CD45RA+ naive T cells. The CDR3 reads CSAGPGFNQPQHF. For the CDR3, the DNA is TGCAGTGCCGGACCAGGGTTCAATCAGCCCCAGCATTTT.